The 25 T cell receptor beta chains reported below all come from one sample, sequenced in a study of blood T cells in healthy people across ages. Using a J-beta primer mix together with a sample-barcoded 5' primer, a second PCR was run for roughly 7 to 12 cycles. TCRdb reanalysed the 5' RACE reads using MiXCR and keeps one entry per CDR3 protein. The table shows 790,000 or so distinct CDR3 sequences, with about 47% occurring only once. The material sequenced was blood. These receptors originate from an elderly man in good health.

This clonotype came up a few times. V usage is TRBV20-1 and J usage is TRBJ2-3, with TRBD1 matching 12 bases. This CDR3 has 20 amino acids. Germline V gene data show CDR1 as DFQATT and CDR2 as SNEGSKA (reference sequence). Trimming at V came to 6 bases and at J to 2 bases, leaving 21 bases not matched to a gene. The CDR3 region is CSAWDRGLTNRDLATDTQYF. The CDR3, as DNA: TGCAGTGCATGGGACAGGGGGCTCACTAACCGGGACCTTGCCACAGATACGCAGTATTTT.

This clonotype was counted only a few times. This chain connects TRBV20-1 to TRBJ1-1, with 7 bases aligning to TRBD1. From germline, CDR1 is DFQATT and CDR2 SNEGSKA (reference sequence). V lost 6 bases to trimming and J lost 4 bases; unmatched junction nucleotides: 11. The CDR3 is 14 amino acids. The CDR3 sequence: CSARPSDRITEAFF. CDR3 DNA sequence: TGCAGTGCCAGACCTTCGGACAGGATCACTGAAGCTTTCTTT.

The chain is built from TRBV3-1 and TRBJ2-1; D uncertain. This CDR3 comprises 12 residues. Germline CDR1 is LGHDT and CDR2 is YNNKEL (reference sequence). Trimming took 0 bases from V and 9 from J, leaving 6 bases between them. In DNA form, the CDR3 reads TGTGCCAGCAGCCAAGATACGGGTGAGCAGTTCTTC. Protein sequence: CASSQDTGEQFF.

This clonotype was recorded a few times. This sequence joins TRBV29-1 and TRBJ1-1, with 8 bases matching TRBD1. V trimming: 6 bases; J trimming: 10 bases; junction bases outside the gene matches: 13. This CDR3 comprises 13 residues. The germline V gene has CDR1 SQVTM and CDR2 ANQGSEA. Written as DNA, the CDR3 is TGCAGCGTCCAACTTCAGGGGGCGGTCAGAGCTTTCTTT. It yields the protein CSVQLQGAVRAFF. The entire variable domain, with the rest obtained from reference TRBV29-1 and TRBJ1-1, is as follows: SAVISQKPSRDICQRGTSLTIQCQVDSQVTMMFWYRQQPGQSLTLIATANQGSEATYESGFVIDKFPISRPNLTFSTLTVSNMSPEDSSIYLCSVQLQGAVRAFFGQGTRLTVV.

In its sample, this clonotype was seen a few times. A clone one base away is much larger, so this may be a read error. V is TRBV7-8 and J is TRBJ2-7; TRBD1 or TRBD2 may be the D gene (5 bases each). Germline-derived CDR1 and CDR2 are SGHVS and FQNEAQ. The CDR3 sequence is 17 residues long. The CDR3 protein is CASGLEGSRDGSYEQYF. The CDR3 nucleotides read TGTGCCAGCGGCTTAGAGGGTAGTAGGGACGGATCCTACGAGCAGTACTTC.

This clonotype has a single count. This could be a read error, since a much larger clone is one nucleotide away. The CDR3 protein is CSAAPAGPRYEQYF. The CDR3 bases are TGCAGCGCAGCCCCGGCCGGACCGAGGTATGAGCAGTACTTC. The V gene is TRBV29-1, the J gene TRBJ2-5; no reliable D call. This CDR3 is built from 14 residues. CDR1 is SQVTM, CDR2 ANQGSEA, per germline. Trimming stripped 7 bases from V and 11 bases from J, with 26 bases between.

The chain combines TRBV29-1 with TRBJ2-5; TRBD1 agrees at 9 bases. The germline gives CDR1 SQVTM, CDR2 ANQGSEA. Trimming took 8 bases from V and 11 from J; bases not matched to a gene: 15. The CDR3 is 13 residues long. This CDR3 reads CSTQGTGRNEQYF. The CDR3 DNA follows: TGCAGCACCCAAGGGACAGGGCGGAATGAGCAGTACTTC.

This clonotype was observed a few times. The V call is TRBV10-3, the J call TRBJ1-1, with a tentative D call TRBD1 (6 bases). This CDR3 spans 13 amino acids. From germline, CDR1 is ENHRY and CDR2 SYGVKD. The germline V and J ends were trimmed by 10 bases and 1 base, with 13 bases remaining between them. The CDR3 coding sequence is TGTGCCACCAGGGACATCCGGAACACTGAAGCTTTCTTT. The encoded protein is CATRDIRNTEAFF.

This clonotype was detected once. This chain uses TRBV7-2 with TRBJ1-5; 8 bases map to TRBD1. The CDR3 totals 16 residues. Germline V gene data show CDR1 as SGHTA and CDR2 as FQGNSA. The J segment lost 1 base and the V segment lost 5 bases, leaving 7 bases of the junction unmatched. CDR3 bases: TGTGCCAGCAGCCTAGGGACAGGTAGGAGCAATCAGCCCCAGCATTTT. Protein sequence: CASSLGTGRSNQPQHF.

V usage is TRBV5-1 and J usage is TRBJ2-7; 8 bases fit TRBD2. The CDR3 length is 14 residues. Trimming cost V 4 bases and J 5 bases; bases outside gene matches: 8. CDR1 is SGHRS, CDR2 YFSETQ, per germline. The CDR3 nucleotides are TGCGCCAGCAGCGTACCGGGACTAGTAGACGAGCAGTACTTC. It translates to CASSVPGLVDEQYF.

This sequence joins TRBV28 and TRBJ1-6; D is ambiguous. Trimming removed 6 bases from V and 7 bases from J, with 16 bases in between. The V gene's germline CDR1 is MDHEN and CDR2 SYDVKM. CDR3 length: 15 amino acids. CDR3 region: CASSPPSEGNSPLHF. In nucleotides, the CDR3 is TGTGCCAGCAGCCCCCCATCAGAAGGGAATTCACCCCTCCACTTT.

This clonotype was observed a handful of times. The chain joins TRBV30 to TRBJ2-1; 8 bases are shared with TRBD2. V was pared by 4 bases and J by 4 bases, with 3 bases of the junction left unmatched. Germline CDR1 reads GTSNPN; CDR2 reads SVGIG (reference sequence). This CDR3 is 13 amino acids long. The CDR3 DNA is TGTGCCTGGAAAACTAGCGGATACAATGAGCAGTTCTTC. Its translation is CAWKTSGYNEQFF.

Comment on this clonotype: A much more abundant neighbour one base away suggests this may be a read error. V usage is TRBV7-8 and J usage is TRBJ2-1, with D unclear. Per the germline V gene, CDR1 is SGHVS and CDR2 is FQNEAQ. This CDR3 region has 16 residues. The CDR3 loop is CAGSSRTGPSNNEQFF. The CDR3 bases are TGTGCCGGCAGCTCCCGGACGGGCCCCTCTAACAATGAGCAGTTCTTC.

The V gene is TRBV14, the J gene TRBJ2-1; TRBD2 aligns across 8 bases. The CDR3 runs to 18 residues. From germline, CDR1 is SGHDN and CDR2 FVKESK. V lost 1 base, J lost 2 bases, and 10 bases stayed unmatched. CDR3 DNA: TGTGCCAGCAGCCAAGGTCATCTTTTAGCGGGGACCTACAATGAGCAGTTCTTC. Its translation: CASSQGHLLAGTYNEQFF.

The rearrangement uses TRBV18 and TRBJ2-3; D not resolved. The germline V and J ends were trimmed by 4 bases and 14 bases, with 16 bases remaining between them. The germline CDR1 and CDR2 sequences are KGHSH and LQKENI. The CDR3 has 12 amino acids. CDR3 protein: CASSQLEGLRYF. The CDR3 region has the DNA TGTGCCAGCTCACAGTTGGAAGGTTTGAGGTATTTT.

The gene calls are TRBV7-9 and TRBJ2-7; possible D gene TRBD1, 5 bases. The J call is in doubt because the DNA end fits TRBJ2-5 better. Looked up from germline, CDR1 is SEHNR and CDR2 is FQNEAQ (reference sequence). The CDR3 spans 14 residues. Written as DNA, the CDR3 is TGTGCCAGCAGCTTAGCTGACAGCCAAGAGACCCAGTACTTC. The encoded protein is CASSLADSQETQYF.

This chain links TRBV7-2 with TRBJ1-2; D is perhaps TRBD1 (5 bases). The V and J ends lost 5 bases and 8 bases respectively, with 21 bases between them. Germline V lookup: CDR1 SGHTA, CDR2 FQGNSA. CDR3 length equals 15 residues. The chain's CDR3 is CASSQYTRGAGGYTF. The DNA for the CDR3 is TGTGCCAGCAGCCAATATACTCGGGGCGCGGGGGGCTACACCTTC.

V gene TRBV5-1 combines with J gene TRBJ2-1; D uncertain. Per the germline V gene, CDR1 is SGHRS and CDR2 is YFSETQ. Deletions cut 1 base from V and 6 bases from J, with 11 bases between. The CDR3 has 14 residues. The CDR3 is CASSLQGPGNEQFF. In nucleotides, the CDR3 is TGCGCCAGCAGCTTGCAAGGGCCCGGCAATGAGCAGTTCTTC.

The chain joins TRBV12-3 or TRBV12-4 to TRBJ2-1; D is unclear. V was cut by 5 bases and J by 4 bases, with 12 bases left in between. There are 14 residues in the CDR3. DNA of the CDR3: TGTGCCAGCAGTCGACAAGCTGGTTACAATGAGCAGTTCTTC. Translated, it gives CASSRQAGYNEQFF.

This clonotype came up many times. J is TRBJ2-1 and V is TRBV15; D is unclear. Germline V gives CDR1 LNHNV, CDR2 YYDKDF (reference sequence). V was clipped by 0 bases and J by 3 bases, with 9 bases between them. This CDR3 contains 15 residues. The CDR3 DNA follows: TGTGCCACCAGCAGAGATCAGACCGACTACAATGAGCAGTTCTTC. This codes for CATSRDQTDYNEQFF.

This clonotype was picked up a small number of times. The rearrangement joins TRBV28 to TRBJ1-5, with D unclear. Trimming removed 6 bases at V and 0 bases at J, with 9 bases between. CDR1 and CDR2 from the germline V gene are MDHEN and SYDVKM. There are 14 residues in the CDR3. The CDR3 here is CASRNRISNQPQHF. The CDR3, as DNA: TGTGCCAGCAGGAACAGAATTAGCAATCAGCCCCAGCATTTT.

This clonotype occurred many times. The V call is TRBV29-1, the J call TRBJ2-1; D unclear. Deletions cut 6 bases from V and 7 bases from J, with 16 bases between. This CDR3 has 13 residues. Germline lookup yields CDR1 SQVTM and CDR2 ANQGSEA. CDR3: CSVRQGRNNEQFF. The CDR3 DNA is TGCAGCGTAAGACAAGGCCGCAATAATGAGCAGTTCTTC.

This clonotype showed up just once. A read error may explain this, as a much larger clone is one base away. This chain joins TRBV28 and TRBJ2-1; perhaps TRBD2 as D (6 bases). Germline V CDR1 and CDR2: MDHEN, SYDVKM. The CDR3 loop spans 17 amino acids. The ends were cut back, 5 bases at V and 7 bases at J, with 24 bases in the middle. This CDR3 is CASSLPLGGLRGNEQFF. The CDR3, as DNA: TGTGCCAGCAGTCTCCCTTTAGGAGGCCTCCGGGGGAATGAGCAGTTCTTC.

This sequence joins TRBV5-1 and TRBJ2-1; TRBD2 aligns across 13 bases. Germline V CDR1 and CDR2: SGHRS, YFSETQ. V dropped 0 bases and J dropped 5; count of bases not matched to a gene: 5. The CDR3 consists of 17 residues. The CDR3 reads CASSLGLAGGSHNEQFF. CDR3 DNA sequence: TGCGCCAGCAGCTTGGGACTAGCGGGAGGATCCCACAATGAGCAGTTCTTC. Full variable domain (remainder filled in from reference TRBV5-1 and TRBJ2-1): KAGVTQTPRYLIKTRGQQVTLSCSPISGHRSVSWYQQTPGQGLQFLFEYFSETQRNKGNFPGRFSGRQFSNSRSEMNVSTLELGDSALYLCASSLGLAGGSHNEQFFGPGTRLTVL.

This clonotype was detected ten times or more. This sequence joins TRBV7-6 and TRBJ2-1, with 8 bases identical to TRBD1. Per germline, CDR1 SGHVS and CDR2 FNYEAQ. This CDR3 region has 15 residues. With 4 bases clipped from V and 5 bases from J, the junction kept 7 bases outside the gene matches. The CDR3 coding sequence is TGTGCCAGCAGCTACGGGACAGGCTCGAACAATGAGCAGTTCTTC. It encodes CASSYGTGSNNEQFF.